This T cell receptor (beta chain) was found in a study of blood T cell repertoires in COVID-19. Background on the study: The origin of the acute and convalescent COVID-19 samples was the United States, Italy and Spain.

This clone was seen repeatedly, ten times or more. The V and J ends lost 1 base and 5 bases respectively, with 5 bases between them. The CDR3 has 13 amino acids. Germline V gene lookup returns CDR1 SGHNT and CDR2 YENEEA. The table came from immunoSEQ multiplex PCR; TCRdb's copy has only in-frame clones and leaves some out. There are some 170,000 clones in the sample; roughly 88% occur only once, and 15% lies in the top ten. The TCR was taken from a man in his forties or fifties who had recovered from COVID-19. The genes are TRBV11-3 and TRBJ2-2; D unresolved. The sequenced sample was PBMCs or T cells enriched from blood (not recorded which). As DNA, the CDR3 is TGTGCCAGCAGCTTAGGGCAGACCGGGGAGCTGTTTTTT. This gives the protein CASSLGQTGELFF.